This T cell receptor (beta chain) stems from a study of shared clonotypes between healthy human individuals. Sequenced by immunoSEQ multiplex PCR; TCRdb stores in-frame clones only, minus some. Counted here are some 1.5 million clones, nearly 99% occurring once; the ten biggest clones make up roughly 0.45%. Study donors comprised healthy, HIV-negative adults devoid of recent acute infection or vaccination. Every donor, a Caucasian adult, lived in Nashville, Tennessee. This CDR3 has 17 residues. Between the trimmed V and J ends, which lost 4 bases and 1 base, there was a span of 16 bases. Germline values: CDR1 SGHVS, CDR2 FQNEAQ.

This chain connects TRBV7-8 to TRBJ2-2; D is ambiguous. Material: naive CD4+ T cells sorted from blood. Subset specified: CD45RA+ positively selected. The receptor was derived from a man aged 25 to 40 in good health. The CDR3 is CASSSRLDWVNTGELFF. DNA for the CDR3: TGTGCCAGCAGCTCGCGCCTAGACTGGGTGAACACCGGGGAGCTGTTTTTT.